Listed below are T cell receptor beta chains from one sample, sequenced in a study of lymphopenia after photon versus proton radiotherapy. TCRdb's table, derived via immunoSEQ multiplex PCR, lists solely in-frame clones and lacks some. Among tens of thousands of clones listed, about nine tenths were seen once. The material sequenced was peripheral blood, taken from a patient treated with proton-based radiotherapy. These receptors came from a man older than 75 with esophageal cancer. Each CDR3 is given with its conserved first and last residue. The order of the fields is CDR3 length, V gene, CDR3 protein.

len: 15
v_gene: TRBV4-3
CDR3aa: CASSLQGGSYYEQYF

len: 11
v_gene: TRBV29-1
CDR3aa: CSVVRGSEQFF

len: 12
v_gene: TRBV11-2
CDR3aa: CASSLDSYEQYF

len: 13
v_gene: TRBV6-5
CDR3aa: CASSQDRVDGYTF

len: 20
v_gene: TRBV18
CDR3aa: CASSPPYSGGTVALTLGQYF

len: 15
v_gene: TRBV15
CDR3aa: CATSRIRTSFYGQYF

len: 16
v_gene: TRBV12-2
CDR3aa: CASRLERQGHAYGYTF

len: 13
v_gene: TRBV7-9
CDR3aa: CASSLGAPYEQYF

len: 14
v_gene: TRBV6-5
CDR3aa: CASRGAGDLYEQYF

len: 14
v_gene: TRBV7-9
CDR3aa: CASSEGQAVDTQYF

len: 18
v_gene: TRBV6-4
CDR3aa: CASFTRPYRRDRYYEQYF

len: 12
v_gene: TRBV11-2
CDR3aa: CASSLIMYEQYF

len: 13
v_gene: TRBV21-1
CDR3aa: CASSKTYGYEQYF

len: 15
v_gene: TRBV7-2
CDR3aa: CASSFSTMNTGELFF

len: 13
v_gene: TRBV13
CDR3aa: CASSLGGRNAQFF

len: 14
v_gene: TRBV15
CDR3aa: CATSRDDVFDTQYF

len: 16
v_gene: TRBV18
CDR3aa: CASSTAVSGSSYEQYF

len: 13
v_gene: TRBV2
CDR3aa: CASNSLSNQPQHF

len: 14
v_gene: TRBV15
CDR3aa: CATSRDLSGNTIYF

len: 12
v_gene: TRBV29-1
CDR3aa: CSVRVLTDTQYF

len: 14
v_gene: TRBV5-1
CDR3aa: CASSPWLFQETQYF

len: 14
v_gene: TRBV7-2
CDR3aa: CASSLNAGFQPQHF

len: 14
v_gene: TRBV13
CDR3aa: CASSTGQAGYEQYF

len: 15
v_gene: TRBV5-4
CDR3aa: CASTPSGGLQETQYF

len: 16
v_gene: TRBV7-2
CDR3aa: CASRRTGTGEVDEQFF

len: 15
v_gene: TRBV7-2
CDR3aa: CASSPWTVAYYEQYF

len: 16
v_gene: TRBV5-1
CDR3aa: CASSPQLATVYNEQFF

len: 13
v_gene: TRBV10-3
CDR3aa: CATTSGVTDTQYF

len: 11
v_gene: TRBV6-5
CDR3aa: CASSYLSEAFF

len: 14
v_gene: TRBV6-5
CDR3aa: CASRPPGGSYEQYF

len: 14
v_gene: TRBV6-6
CDR3aa: CASSSQGSNTEAFF

len: 16
v_gene: TRBV6-5
CDR3aa: CASSYSWGREGYGYTF

len: 16
v_gene: TRBV30
CDR3aa: CAQNQRGGGYTDTQYF

len: 15
v_gene: TRBV28
CDR3aa: CASSSPGGPNYGYTF

len: 15
v_gene: TRBV5-1
CDR3aa: CASRWTGGWRTEAFF

len: 17
v_gene: TRBV9
CDR3aa: CASSVRDRGLRRYEQYF

len: 12
v_gene: TRBV7-6
CDR3aa: CASSLDEGTQYF

len: 15
v_gene: TRBV9
CDR3aa: CASSVGGAGDQPQHF